The clone carrying this TCR beta chain showed up just a few times. The sample comes from a study of shared clonotypes between healthy human individuals. Germline loops: CDR1 MNHEY, CDR2 SMNVEV (reference sequence). The CDR3 totals 15 residues. V dropped 6 bases and J dropped 2; count of bases not matched to a gene: 9. Produced via immunoSEQ multiplex PCR; TCRdb's table is partial and in-frame only. The sample has about 2.1 million clones, just over 90% seen once; the top ten hold about 1.7%. The naive CD8 fraction comprised CD45RO-negative cells positively selected for CCR7 and excluded terminally differentiated effector memory CD45RA+ cells.

Material: naive CD8+ T cells from PBMCs. V is TRBV27 and J is TRBJ2-7; TRBD2 matches 8 bases. The receptor's source is a man younger than 35 in good health. Some clones in this sample may be carry-over from other donors' samples. The CDR3 spells CASRVSGSTPYEQYF. The CDR3 DNA follows: TGTGCCAGCAGGGTAAGCGGGAGCACTCCCTACGAGCAGTACTTC.